The sequence of this T cell receptor beta chain was determined in a study of radiotherapy plus CTLA-4 blockade in lung cancer. The table came from immunoSEQ multiplex PCR; TCRdb's copy has only in-frame clones and leaves some out. The table has around 80,000 clones, around 83% seen once. CDR3 length equals 17 residues. Germline V gives CDR1 LNHDA, CDR2 SQIVND (reference sequence). With 5 bases clipped from V and 5 bases from J, the junction kept 15 bases outside the gene matches. Sequencing used peripheral blood, obtained from a patient treated with radiotherapy plus ipilimumab. This chain uses TRBV19 with TRBJ2-7; TRBD2 matches 10 bases. This sequence was found in a human donor with non-small cell lung cancer who had stable disease on radiotherapy plus ipilimumab. The CDR3 reads CASSLKASGRPPHEQYF. The CDR3 DNA reads as TGTGCCAGTAGTCTAAAGGCTAGCGGGAGACCACCACACGAGCAGTACTTC.